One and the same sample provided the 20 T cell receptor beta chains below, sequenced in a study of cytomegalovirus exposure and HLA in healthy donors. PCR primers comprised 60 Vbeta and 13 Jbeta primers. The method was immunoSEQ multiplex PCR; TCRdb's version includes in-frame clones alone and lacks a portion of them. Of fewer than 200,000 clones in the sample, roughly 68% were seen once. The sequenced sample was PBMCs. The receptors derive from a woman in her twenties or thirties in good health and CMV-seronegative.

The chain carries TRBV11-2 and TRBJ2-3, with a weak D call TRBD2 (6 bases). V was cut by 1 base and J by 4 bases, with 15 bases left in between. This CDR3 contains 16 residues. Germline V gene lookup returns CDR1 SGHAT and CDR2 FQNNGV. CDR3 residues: CASSLAVAEGADTQYF. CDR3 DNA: TGTGCCAGCAGCTTAGCCGTAGCGGAAGGGGCAGATACGCAGTATTTT.

In nucleotides, the CDR3 is TGCAGTGCTAGAGTGGGGGGAGGACTGTTTTTT. It translates to CSARVGGGLFF. V and J are TRBV20-1 and TRBJ1-4; possibly TRBD1 for D (5 bases). V lost 1 base and J lost 13, with 10 bases in between. Germline V gene data show CDR1 as DFQATT and CDR2 as SNEGSKA (reference sequence). The CDR3 is made up of 11 amino acids.

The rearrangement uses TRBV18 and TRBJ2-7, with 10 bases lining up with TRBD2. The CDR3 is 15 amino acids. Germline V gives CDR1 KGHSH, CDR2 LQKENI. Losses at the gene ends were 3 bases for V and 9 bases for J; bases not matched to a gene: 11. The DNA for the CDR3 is TGTGCCAGCTCACCGGGATCAGCGGGAGGGCCTCTGCAGTACTTC. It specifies CASSPGSAGGPLQYF.

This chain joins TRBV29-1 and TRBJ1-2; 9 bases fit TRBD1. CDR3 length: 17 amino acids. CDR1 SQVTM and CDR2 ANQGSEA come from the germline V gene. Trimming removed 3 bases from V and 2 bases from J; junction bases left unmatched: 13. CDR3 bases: TGCAGCGTTGACCGTCCGGGACAGGGTGAGGTAAACTATGGCTACACCTTC. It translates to CSVDRPGQGEVNYGYTF.

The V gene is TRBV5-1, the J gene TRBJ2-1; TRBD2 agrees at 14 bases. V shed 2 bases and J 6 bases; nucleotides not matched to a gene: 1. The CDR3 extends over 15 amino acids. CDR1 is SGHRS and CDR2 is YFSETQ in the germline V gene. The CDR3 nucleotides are TGCGCCAGCAGCTTCGGACTAGCGGGAGGCAATGAGCAGTTCTTC. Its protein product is CASSFGLAGGNEQFF.

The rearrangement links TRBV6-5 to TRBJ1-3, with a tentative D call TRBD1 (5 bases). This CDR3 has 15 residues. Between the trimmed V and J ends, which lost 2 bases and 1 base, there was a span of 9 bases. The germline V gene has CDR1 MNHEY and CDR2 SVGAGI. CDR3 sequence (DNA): TGTGCCAGCAGTTACAGGGGCGTTTCTGGAAACACCATATATTTT. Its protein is CASSYRGVSGNTIYF.

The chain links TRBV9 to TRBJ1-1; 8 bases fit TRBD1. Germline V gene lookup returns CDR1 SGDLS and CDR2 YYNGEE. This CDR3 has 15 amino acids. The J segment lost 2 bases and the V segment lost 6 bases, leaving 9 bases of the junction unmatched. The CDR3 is CASNPQGGGNTEAFF. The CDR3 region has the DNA TGTGCCAGCAATCCACAGGGGGGAGGAAACACTGAAGCTTTCTTT.

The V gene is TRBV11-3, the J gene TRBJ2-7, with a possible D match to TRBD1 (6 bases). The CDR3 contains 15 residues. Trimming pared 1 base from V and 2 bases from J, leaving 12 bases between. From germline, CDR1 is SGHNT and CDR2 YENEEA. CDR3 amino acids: CASSLGGRGAYEQYF. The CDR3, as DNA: TGTGCCAGCAGCTTAGGAGGCAGGGGAGCCTACGAGCAGTACTTC.

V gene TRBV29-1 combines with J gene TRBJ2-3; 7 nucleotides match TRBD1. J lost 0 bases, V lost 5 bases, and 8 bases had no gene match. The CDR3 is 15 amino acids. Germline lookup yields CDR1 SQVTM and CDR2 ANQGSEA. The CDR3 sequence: CSVLRQGTSTDTQYF. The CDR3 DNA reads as TGCAGCGTTTTAAGACAGGGAACAAGCACAGATACGCAGTATTTT.

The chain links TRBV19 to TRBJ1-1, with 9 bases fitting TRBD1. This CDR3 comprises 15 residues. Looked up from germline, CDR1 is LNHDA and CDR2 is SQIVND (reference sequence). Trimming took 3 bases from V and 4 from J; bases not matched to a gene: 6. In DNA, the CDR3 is TGTGCCAGTAGTATTCCTTACAGGGGGCCCACTGAAGCTTTCTTT. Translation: CASSIPYRGPTEAFF. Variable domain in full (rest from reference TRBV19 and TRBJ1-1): DGGITQSPKYLFRKEGQNVTLSCEQNLNHDAMYWYRQDPGQGLRLIYYSQIVNDFQKGDIAEGYSVSREKKESFPLTVTSAQKNPTAFYLCASSIPYRGPTEAFFGQGTRLTVV.

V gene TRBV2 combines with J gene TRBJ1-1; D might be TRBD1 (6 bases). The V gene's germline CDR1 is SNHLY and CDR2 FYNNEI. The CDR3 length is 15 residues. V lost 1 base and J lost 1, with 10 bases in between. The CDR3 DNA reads TGTGCCAGCAGTGAAGGACAGGCCTGGAACACTGAAGCTTTCTTT. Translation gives CASSEGQAWNTEAFF.

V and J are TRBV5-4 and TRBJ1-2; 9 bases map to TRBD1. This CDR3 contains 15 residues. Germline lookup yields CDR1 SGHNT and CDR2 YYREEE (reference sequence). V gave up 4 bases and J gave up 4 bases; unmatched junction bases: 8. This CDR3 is CASSMPETGGYGYTF. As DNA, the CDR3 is TGTGCCAGCAGCATGCCGGAGACAGGGGGCTATGGCTACACCTTC.

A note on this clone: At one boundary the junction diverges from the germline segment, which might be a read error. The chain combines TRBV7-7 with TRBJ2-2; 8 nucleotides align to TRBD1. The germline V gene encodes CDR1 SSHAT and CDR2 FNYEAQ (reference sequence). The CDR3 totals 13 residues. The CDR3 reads CASRTGSTGELFF. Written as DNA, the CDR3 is TGTGCTAGCAGGACAGGGTCCACCGGGGAGCTGTTTTTT.

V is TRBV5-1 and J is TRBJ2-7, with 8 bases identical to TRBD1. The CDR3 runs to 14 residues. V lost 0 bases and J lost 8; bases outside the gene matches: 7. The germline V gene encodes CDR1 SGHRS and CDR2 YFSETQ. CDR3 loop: CASSLEADRGQQYF. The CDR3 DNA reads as TGCGCCAGCAGCTTGGAAGCTGACAGGGGCCAGCAGTACTTC. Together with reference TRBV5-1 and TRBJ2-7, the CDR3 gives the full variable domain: KAGVTQTPRYLIKTRGQQVTLSCSPISGHRSVSWYQQTPGQGLQFLFEYFSETQRNKGNFPGRFSGRQFSNSRSEMNVSTLELGDSALYLCASSLEADRGQQYFGPGTRLTVT.

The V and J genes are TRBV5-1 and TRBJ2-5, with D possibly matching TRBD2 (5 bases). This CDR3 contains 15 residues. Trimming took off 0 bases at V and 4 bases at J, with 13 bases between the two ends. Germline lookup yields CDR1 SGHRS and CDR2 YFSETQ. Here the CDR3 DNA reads TGCGCCAGCAGCTTGGCCCGCGGGTGGGGAGAGACCCAGTACTTC. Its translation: CASSLARGWGETQYF.

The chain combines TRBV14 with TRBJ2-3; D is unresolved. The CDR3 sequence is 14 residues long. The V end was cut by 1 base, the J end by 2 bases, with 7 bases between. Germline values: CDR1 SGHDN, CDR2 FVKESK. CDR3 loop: CASSQGHSTDTQYF. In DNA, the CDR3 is TGTGCCAGCAGCCAAGGTCACTCCACAGATACGCAGTATTTT.

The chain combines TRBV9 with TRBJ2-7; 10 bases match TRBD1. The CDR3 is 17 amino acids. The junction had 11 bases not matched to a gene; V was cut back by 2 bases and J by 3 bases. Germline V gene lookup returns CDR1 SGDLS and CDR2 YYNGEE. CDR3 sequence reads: CASSVSRTGTGVYEQYF. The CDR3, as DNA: TGTGCCAGCAGCGTTTCAAGGACCGGGACAGGGGTCTACGAGCAGTACTTC.

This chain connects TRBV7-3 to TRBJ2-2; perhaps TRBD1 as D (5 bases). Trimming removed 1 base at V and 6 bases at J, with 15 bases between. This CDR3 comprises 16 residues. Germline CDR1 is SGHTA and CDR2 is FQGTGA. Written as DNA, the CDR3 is TGTGCCAGCAGCTTAATGGGGCAGGGTGTGTCCGGGGAGCTGTTTTTT. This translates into CASSLMGQGVSGELFF.

CDR3 sequence (DNA): TGTGCCAGCAGCCGCTTCCCGACTAGCAGGACCGGGGAGCTGTTTTTT. Its translation: CASSRFPTSRTGELFF. The chain is built from TRBV14 and TRBJ2-2, with 7 nucleotides matching TRBD2. The CDR3 is made up of 16 amino acids. The V and J ends lost 4 bases and 5 bases, in that order; junction bases with no gene match: 10. Looked up from germline, CDR1 is SGHDN and CDR2 is FVKESK. The full variable domain, its missing parts supplied by reference TRBV14 and TRBJ2-2, is EAGVTQFPSHSVIEKGQTVTLRCDPISGHDNLYWYRRVMGKEIKFLLHFVKESKQDESGMPNNRFLAERTGGTYSTLKVQPAELEDSGVYFCASSRFPTSRTGELFFGEGSRLTVL.

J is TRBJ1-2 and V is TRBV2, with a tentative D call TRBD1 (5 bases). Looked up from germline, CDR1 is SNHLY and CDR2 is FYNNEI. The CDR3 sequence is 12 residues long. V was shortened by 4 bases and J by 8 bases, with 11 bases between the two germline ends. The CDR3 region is CASSVRGYGYTF. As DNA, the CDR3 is TGTGCCAGCAGTGTTAGGGGTTACGGCTACACCTTC.